These 26 T cell receptor beta chains originate from one sample sequenced in a study of cytomegalovirus exposure and HLA in healthy donors. PCR was performed using 60 Vbeta and 13 Jbeta primers. Method: immunoSEQ multiplex PCR; TCRdb's copy keeps in-frame clones and lacks some. The table lists about 150,000 clones. The sequenced material came from PBMCs. All receptors come from a woman aged 45 to 65 in good health and CMV-seronegative.

J is TRBJ2-2 and V is TRBV9, with a possible D match to TRBD1 (5 bases). The CDR3 covers 16 residues. Deletions cut 0 bases from V and 5 bases from J, with 14 bases between. The germline CDR1 and CDR2 sequences are SGDLS and YYNGEE. As DNA, the CDR3 is TGTGCCAGCAGCGTAGCACGTGGGGCAGGGACCGGGGAGCTGTTTTTT. It codes for CASSVARGAGTGELFF.

This chain links TRBV5-1 with TRBJ2-7; the match to TRBD1 covers 7 bases. The CDR3 contains 14 residues. The ends lost 3 bases at V and 2 bases at J; junction bases unmatched: 5. CDR1 and CDR2 from the germline V gene are SGHRS and YFSETQ. This CDR3 reads CASSSRQGTYEQYF. In nucleotides, the CDR3 is TGCGCCAGCAGCTCCCGACAGGGCACCTACGAGCAGTACTTC.

This sequence joins TRBV12-5 and TRBJ1-1; the match to TRBD1 covers 9 bases. V gave up 5 bases and J gave up 0 bases; unmatched junction bases: 4. Germline V gene lookup returns CDR1 LGHNT and CDR2 FRNRAP. This CDR3 has 15 residues. The DNA for the CDR3 is TGTGCTAGTGGTCCGGGACAGGGAATGAACACTGAAGCTTTCTTT. Protein product: CASGPGQGMNTEAFF.

V gene TRBV7-8 combines with J gene TRBJ1-2, with 9 bases lining up with TRBD1. Per the germline V gene, CDR1 is SGHVS and CDR2 is FQNEAQ. Trimming at V came to 5 bases and at J to 3 bases, leaving 4 bases not matched to a gene. The CDR3 length is 14 residues. The CDR3 protein is CASSADRGHYGYTF. In nucleotides, the CDR3 is TGTGCCAGCAGCGCGGACAGGGGACACTATGGCTACACCTTC.

CDR3 loop: CASSQLETYSYEQYF. In nucleotides, the CDR3 is TGCGCCAGCAGCCAACTGGAGACTTACTCCTACGAGCAGTACTTC. The rearrangement joins TRBV4-1 to TRBJ2-7; D is uncertain. There are 15 residues in the CDR3. V was pared by 2 bases and J by 0 bases, with 11 bases between. Germline V gives CDR1 MGHRA, CDR2 YSYEKL.

The V call is TRBV5-6, the J call TRBJ2-7; 7 nucleotides align to TRBD2. The CDR3 runs to 14 residues. Germline CDR1 and CDR2: SGHDT and YYEEEE. V gave up 0 bases and J gave up 4 bases; unmatched junction bases: 4. The CDR3 bases are TGTGCCAGCAGCTTGGGGACTAGAGGTTACGAGCAGTACTTC. This encodes CASSLGTRGYEQYF. The whole variable domain, filled in from reference TRBV5-6 and TRBJ2-7, reads DAGVTQSPTHLIKTRGQQVTLRCSPKSGHDTVSWYQQALGQGPQFIFQYYEEEERQRGNFPDRFSGHQFPNYSSELNVNALLLGDSALYLCASSLGTRGYEQYFGPGTRLTVT.

The chain joins TRBV5-6 to TRBJ2-1, with TRBD2 identical over 11 bases. CDR3 length: 15 amino acids. V shed 4 bases and J 4 bases; nucleotides not matched to a gene: 4. In germline, CDR1 is SGHDT, CDR2 YYEEEE. CDR3 region: CASSQGTSGYNEQFF. The CDR3, as DNA: TGTGCCAGCAGCCAGGGGACTAGCGGATACAATGAGCAGTTCTTC.

The CDR3: CASSLGTFVREQYF. The CDR3 nucleotides are TGTGCCAGCAGCTTGGGGACTTTTGTCAGGGAGCAGTACTTC. V gene TRBV5-4 combines with J gene TRBJ2-7, with D perhaps matching TRBD2 (5 bases). Germline V gene data show CDR1 as SGHNT and CDR2 as YYREEE (reference sequence). The CDR3 spans 14 residues. V lost 0 bases and J lost 7, with 14 bases in between.

The CDR3 sequence is CASTHRRIDIGELFF. In DNA, the CDR3 is TGTGCCAGCACCCACAGACGGATTGATATCGGGGAGCTGTTTTTT. The chain links TRBV7-2 to TRBJ2-2, with D uncertain. Trimming removed 7 bases from V and 7 bases from J, with 19 bases in between. CDR3 size: 15 residues. Germline CDR1 and CDR2: SGHTA and FQGNSA.

This chain uses TRBV5-8 with TRBJ1-4, with D unclear. Trimming shortened V by 0 bases and J by 4 bases, and 22 bases separated the two germline ends. Germline V lookup: CDR1 SGHTS, CDR2 YDEGEE. There are 19 residues in the CDR3. The CDR3 region is CASSLVVPSPGTFNEKLFF. CDR3 in DNA: TGTGCCAGCAGCTTGGTGGTACCGTCCCCAGGAACCTTTAATGAAAAACTGTTTTTT.

This chain links TRBV9 with TRBJ2-2, with no clear D. The CDR3 is 15 residues long. Germline V gives CDR1 SGDLS, CDR2 YYNGEE. V was clipped by 0 bases and J by 1 base, with 7 bases between them. DNA for the CDR3: TGTGCCAGCAGCGTAGGCCCGGGGAACACCGGGGAGCTGTTTTTT. Translated, it gives CASSVGPGNTGELFF.

The chain employs TRBV27 and TRBJ1-1; D may be TRBD1 (6 bases). Germline V gene data show CDR1 as MNHEY and CDR2 as SMNVEV (reference sequence). Trimming removed 7 bases from V and 0 bases from J, with 15 bases in between. The CDR3 has 15 residues. The CDR3 spells CASIPRGTLNTEAFF. In DNA form, the CDR3 reads TGTGCCAGCATTCCACGAGGGACACTGAACACTGAAGCTTTCTTT.

The chain joins TRBV25-1 to TRBJ1-5; perhaps TRBD1 as D (5 bases). Trimming removed 6 bases at V and 7 bases at J, with 13 bases between. CDR3 length: 13 amino acids. The germline gives CDR1 MGHDK, CDR2 SYGVNS. The CDR3 spells CASRGEAGQPQHF. CDR3 DNA: TGTGCCAGCAGAGGGGAAGCCGGACAGCCCCAGCATTTT.

The V call is TRBV7-2, the J call TRBJ1-5; no reliable D call. From germline, CDR1 is SGHTA and CDR2 FQGNSA. V was shortened by 3 bases and J by 7 bases, with 7 bases between the two germline ends. The CDR3 is 12 residues long. This chain's CDR3 is CASSFRNQPQHF. The CDR3 DNA follows: TGTGCCAGCAGCTTCAGAAACCAGCCCCAGCATTTT. The complete variable domain, with remaining parts taken from reference TRBV7-2 and TRBJ1-5, reads GAGVSQSPSNKVTEKGKDVELRCDPISGHTALYWYRQSLGQGLEFLIYFQGNSAPDKSGLPSDRFSAERTGGSVSTLTIQRTQQEDSAVYLCASSFRNQPQHFGDGTRLSIL.

The chain carries TRBV7-9 and TRBJ2-7; D is possibly TRBD1 (6 bases). Trimming pared 5 bases from V and 2 bases from J, leaving 16 bases between. Per the germline V gene, CDR1 is SEHNR and CDR2 is FQNEAQ (reference sequence). The CDR3 is made up of 15 amino acids. CDR3 DNA sequence: TGTGCCAGCAGCCAGGGCGGACAGAGACCCTACGAGCAGTACTTC. This codes for CASSQGGQRPYEQYF.

This chain links TRBV11-2 with TRBJ2-5; D is uncertain. TRBJ2-7 explains the end of the DNA better; the J call may be wrong. CDR1 and CDR2 (germline): SGHAT, FQNNGV. The CDR3 spans 13 residues. The DNA of the CDR3 is TGTGCCAGCAGCTTAAGTATGAACTACGAGCAGTACTTC. It translates to CASSLSMNYEQYF.

CDR3 in amino acids: CASSIQAAYEQYF. The DNA for the CDR3 is TGTGCCAGTAGTATACAGGCCGCCTACGAGCAGTACTTC. The chain combines TRBV19 with TRBJ2-7; D is unresolved. The CDR3 totals 13 residues. Germline V gene lookup returns CDR1 LNHDA and CDR2 SQIVND (reference sequence). Trimming pared 2 bases from V and 2 bases from J, leaving 7 bases between.

The V and J genes are TRBV4-2 and TRBJ1-4; D is undetermined. Trimming removed 0 bases at V and 8 bases at J, with 13 bases between. The germline V gene has CDR1 LGHNA and CDR2 YNFKEQ. There are 15 residues in the CDR3. The CDR3 coding sequence is TGTGCCAGCAGCCAAGATGCAGGATACGACGAAAAACTGTTTTTT. This translates into CASSQDAGYDEKLFF.

The rearrangement joins TRBV7-3 to TRBJ1-1, with a possible D match to TRBD1 (6 bases). Trimming stripped 6 bases from V and 8 bases from J, with 16 bases between. The CDR3 covers 13 residues. Germline V gene sequence: CDR1 SGHTA, CDR2 FQGTGA. CDR3 DNA sequence: TGTGCCAGCAGACTTCAACACGGGACAGAAGCTTTCTTT. Translating gives CASRLQHGTEAFF.

The J gene is TRBJ2-3, the V gene TRBV28; 7 bases are shared with TRBD2. V lost 2 bases to trimming and J lost 2 bases; unmatched junction nucleotides: 10. Germline CDR1 is MDHEN and CDR2 is SYDVKM. This CDR3 comprises 17 residues. Here the CDR3 reads CASSLGPSAGATDTQYF. The CDR3 nucleotides read TGTGCCAGCAGTTTAGGCCCCTCCGCGGGAGCCACAGATACGCAGTATTTT.

The chain couples TRBV7-3 to TRBJ2-7; possibly TRBD2 for D (6 bases). The CDR3 has 15 residues. CDR1 is SGHTA and CDR2 is FQGTGA in the germline V gene. V was pared by 1 base and J by 3 bases, with 13 bases between. CDR3 protein: CASSLRGGGHYEQYF. The CDR3 coding sequence is TGTGCCAGCAGCTTAAGGGGTGGAGGGCACTACGAGCAGTACTTC.

DNA for the CDR3: TGCAGCGTAGTAGCGGACTCCTACGAGCAGTACTTC. As protein: CSVVADSYEQYF. This chain uses TRBV29-1 with TRBJ2-7, with TRBD2 as a possible D gene (6 bases). Per the germline V gene, CDR1 is SQVTM and CDR2 is ANQGSEA. The CDR3 consists of 12 residues. The germline V and J ends were trimmed by 6 bases and 0 bases, with 9 bases remaining between them.

This rearrangement joins TRBV2 to TRBJ2-3, with unresolved D. The CDR3 loop spans 14 amino acids. V gave up 1 base and J gave up 10 bases, with 15 bases separating them. Germline CDR1 SNHLY, CDR2 FYNNEI. CDR3 amino acids: CASSEGAGLTSQYF. The CDR3 coding sequence is TGTGCCAGCAGTGAAGGGGCAGGCCTTACGTCGCAGTATTTT.

The V call is TRBV5-6, the J call TRBJ2-1, with 14 bases matching TRBD2. V lost 3 bases, J lost 3 bases, and 2 bases stayed unmatched. This CDR3 region has 16 residues. In germline, CDR1 is SGHDT, CDR2 YYEEEE. The CDR3 loop reads CASSSGLAGDYNEQFF. The CDR3, as DNA: TGTGCCAGCAGCTCGGGACTAGCGGGAGACTACAATGAGCAGTTCTTC.

The rearrangement uses TRBV30 and TRBJ1-2; D remains ambiguous. Germline V gene data show CDR1 as GTSNPN and CDR2 as SVGIG (reference sequence). Trimming took off 2 bases at V and 8 bases at J, with 12 bases between the two ends. The CDR3 totals 12 residues. CDR3 sequence: CAWSRGDLGYTF. The CDR3 nucleotides are TGTGCCTGGAGTCGGGGAGACTTGGGCTACACCTTC. Supplemented by reference TRBV30 and TRBJ1-2, the full variable domain reads SQTIHQWPATLVQPVGSPLSLECTVEGTSNPNLYWYRQAAGRGLQLLFYSVGIGQISSEVPQNLSASRPQDRQFILSSKKLLLSDSGFYLCAWSRGDLGYTFGSGTRLTVV.

The J gene is TRBJ2-2, the V gene TRBV7-2, with D perhaps matching TRBD2 (6 bases). The germline gives CDR1 SGHTA, CDR2 FQGNSA. The CDR3 extends over 17 amino acids. The ends were cut back, 2 bases at V and 2 bases at J, with 15 bases in the middle. CDR3: CASSLRFTSQNTGELFF. The CDR3 DNA is TGTGCCAGCAGCTTAAGGTTTACTAGCCAAAACACCGGGGAGCTGTTTTTT.